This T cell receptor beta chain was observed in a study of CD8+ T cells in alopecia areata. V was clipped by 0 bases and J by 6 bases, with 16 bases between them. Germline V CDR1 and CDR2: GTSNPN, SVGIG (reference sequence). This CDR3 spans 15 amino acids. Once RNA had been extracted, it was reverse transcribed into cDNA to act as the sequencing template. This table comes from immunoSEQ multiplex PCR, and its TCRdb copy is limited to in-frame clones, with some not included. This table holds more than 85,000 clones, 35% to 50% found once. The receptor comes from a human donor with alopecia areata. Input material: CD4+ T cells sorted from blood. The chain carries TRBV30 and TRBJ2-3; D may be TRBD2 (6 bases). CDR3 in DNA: TGTGCCTGGAGTGTGCGGAGGGGAGTTAGGGATACGCAGTATTTT. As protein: CAWSVRRGVRDTQYF.